Sequencing of this T cell receptor beta chain was carried out in a study of T-cell memory formation after mild COVID-19. Study information: In these data, TCR clusters were largely donor specific.

CDR1 is DFQATT and CDR2 is SNEGSKA in the germline V gene (reference sequence). V shed 3 bases, J shed 2 bases, and the junction held 2 bases outside the gene matches. The CDR3 is made up of 13 amino acids. The TCR alpha and TCR beta cDNA libraries, bearing sample barcodes and UMIs, were generated by 5'RACE using constant-segment primers. MiXCR, applied by TCRdb to the 5' RACE reads, yields one record per CDR3 protein. The profile shows hundreds of thousands of distinct CDR3 sequences, roughly 20% of them singletons. This clonotype was found many times. The specimen sequenced was PBMCs or a T cell subset sorted from them (not recorded which). The rearrangement uses TRBV20-1 and TRBJ2-5; 8 bases align to TRBD2. This clonotype originated in an adult woman who had mild COVID-19 (a few samples of this study predate the infection). Cell type and time point are not known. This chain's CDR3 is CSASGGVQETQYF. The CDR3 DNA sequence: TGCAGTGCTAGCGGGGGGGTACAAGAGACCCAGTACTTC.